This is a list of T cell receptor beta chains from one sample in a study of untreated major depressive disorder. Some clones are missing from TCRdb's copy, which holds only in-frame ones; the method was immunoSEQ multiplex PCR. Of approximately 15,000 clones listed, around 90% are singletons. What was sequenced was CD4+ T cells from PBMCs. These receptors all come from a man aged 25-45 years with major depressive disorder. Both conserved end residues are part of each CDR3. A D gene is named only where the DNA matches it firmly. Clone size is stated in some rows and not others, as once, few, many or a class when expanded.

J gene: TRBJ2-3
D gene: TRBD1
clone size: .
V gene: TRBV7-9
CDR3 protein: CASSSDRGPADTQYF
CDR3 DNA: TGTGCCAGCAGCTCCGACAGGGGGCCAGCAGATACGCAGTATTTT

J gene: TRBJ1-4
D gene: TRBD1
clone size: .
V gene: TRBV28
CDR3 protein: CASSTRTGPNEKLFF
CDR3 DNA: TGTGCCAGCAGTACCCGGACAGGACCAAATGAAAAACTGTTTTTT

J gene: TRBJ2-5
D gene: TRBD2
clone size: .
V gene: TRBV28
CDR3 protein: CASSWGGQQETQYF
CDR3 DNA: TGTGCCAGCAGCTGGGGGGGTCAACAAGAGACCCAGTACTTC

J gene: TRBJ1-2
D gene: .
clone size: .
V gene: TRBV5-6
CDR3 protein: CASSMRTSSKYYGYTF
CDR3 DNA: TGTGCCAGCAGCATGAGAACGTCGTCAAAATACTATGGCTACACCTTC

J gene: TRBJ1-2
D gene: .
clone size: .
V gene: TRBV9
CDR3 protein: CASSVGGANYGYTF
CDR3 DNA: TGTGCCAGCAGCGTAGGGGGGGCGAACTATGGCTACACCTTC

J gene: TRBJ1-3
D gene: TRBD1
clone size: .
V gene: TRBV5-6
CDR3 protein: CASSWDRVGNTIYF
CDR3 DNA: TGTGCCAGCAGCTGGGACAGGGTTGGAAACACCATATATTTT

J gene: TRBJ1-2
D gene: .
clone size: .
V gene: TRBV10-3
CDR3 protein: CAISESTWGYTF
CDR3 DNA: TGTGCCATCAGTGAGTCGACATGGGGCTACACCTTC

J gene: TRBJ2-1
D gene: .
clone size: once
V gene: TRBV6-5
CDR3 protein: CASSYSREVNEQFF
CDR3 DNA: TGTGCCAGCAGTTACTCGAGGGAAGTAAATGAGCAGTTCTTC

J gene: TRBJ2-2
D gene: .
clone size: .
V gene: TRBV19
CDR3 protein: CASSTGPGRTGELFF
CDR3 DNA: TGTGCCAGTTCCACAGGGCCGGGGAGGACCGGGGAGCTGTTTTTT

J gene: TRBJ1-1
D gene: .
clone size: .
V gene: TRBV4-1
CDR3 protein: CASSQVGPLDTEAFF
CDR3 DNA: TGCGCCAGCAGCCAAGTGGGACCCTTGGATACTGAAGCTTTCTTT

J gene: TRBJ1-5
D gene: .
clone size: .
V gene: TRBV6-1
CDR3 protein: CAHGGYSNQPQHF
CDR3 DNA: TGTGCCCACGGGGGATATAGCAATCAGCCCCAGCATTTT

J gene: TRBJ2-3
D gene: .
clone size: .
V gene: TRBV27
CDR3 protein: CASSLTGAPHTQYF
CDR3 DNA: TGTGCCAGCAGTTTGACCGGCGCCCCCCATACGCAGTATTTT

J gene: TRBJ2-7
D gene: .
clone size: .
V gene: TRBV15
CDR3 protein: CATSRDQGYEQYF
CDR3 DNA: TGTGCCACCAGCAGAGATCAGGGCTACGAGCAGTACTTC

J gene: TRBJ1-5
D gene: .
clone size: once
V gene: TRBV2
CDR3 protein: CASRRGGGNQPQHF
CDR3 DNA: TGTGCCAGCAGGAGGGGGGGCGGCAATCAGCCCCAGCATTTT

J gene: TRBJ1-1
D gene: .
clone size: few
V gene: TRBV28
CDR3 protein: CASSLESSEAFF
CDR3 DNA: TGTGCCAGCAGTTTGGAAAGCAGTGAAGCTTTCTTT

J gene: TRBJ2-7
D gene: TRBD1
clone size: .
V gene: TRBV27
CDR3 protein: CASRPGTVSYEQYF
CDR3 DNA: TGTGCCAGCAGGCCCGGGACAGTATCCTACGAGCAGTACTTC

J gene: TRBJ1-5
D gene: .
clone size: .
V gene: TRBV30
CDR3 protein: CAWSVMEQPQHF
CDR3 DNA: TGTGCCTGGAGTGTTATGGAGCAGCCCCAGCATTTT

J gene: TRBJ2-1
D gene: TRBD1
clone size: .
V gene: TRBV5-6
CDR3 protein: CASSPRDRTYNEQFF
CDR3 DNA: TGTGCCAGCAGCCCCCGGGACAGGACTTACAATGAGCAGTTCTTC

J gene: TRBJ1-1
D gene: .
clone size: .
V gene: TRBV7-9
CDR3 protein: CASSLDDGITEAFF
CDR3 DNA: TGTGCCAGCAGCTTAGATGACGGAATCACTGAAGCTTTCTTT

J gene: TRBJ1-1
D gene: .
clone size: .
V gene: TRBV4-2
CDR3 protein: CASSQYTGRGTEAFF
CDR3 DNA: TGTGCCAGCAGCCAGTATACAGGGAGGGGCACTGAAGCTTTCTTT

J gene: TRBJ1-5
D gene: TRBD1
clone size: .
V gene: TRBV6-1
CDR3 protein: CASSRTGWVDQPQHF
CDR3 DNA: TGTGCCAGCAGTAGGACAGGGTGGGTGGATCAGCCCCAGCATTTT

J gene: TRBJ2-5
D gene: .
clone size: once
V gene: TRBV6-5
CDR3 protein: CASSYGVYQETQYF
CDR3 DNA: TGTGCCAGCAGTTACGGTGTATATCAAGAGACCCAGTACTTC

J gene: TRBJ1-6
D gene: .
clone size: .
V gene: TRBV6-1
CDR3 protein: CASSEVRGGDSPLHF
CDR3 DNA: TGTGCCAGCAGTGAAGTCCGGGGCGGGGATTCACCCCTCCACTTT

J gene: TRBJ2-3
D gene: TRBD1
clone size: .
V gene: TRBV2
CDR3 protein: CASRNLGQGRGDTQYF
CDR3 DNA: TGTGCCAGCAGGAACCTTGGACAGGGGCGTGGAGATACGCAGTATTTT

J gene: TRBJ1-5
D gene: .
clone size: .
V gene: TRBV19
CDR3 protein: CASRSQGGTNQPQHF
CDR3 DNA: TGTGCCAGTAGGTCACAGGGAGGTACCAATCAGCCCCAGCATTTT

J gene: TRBJ2-2
D gene: TRBD1
clone size: .
V gene: TRBV28
CDR3 protein: CASSFTGTVTGELFF
CDR3 DNA: TGTGCCAGCAGTTTTACCGGGACAGTCACCGGGGAGCTGTTTTTT

J gene: TRBJ1-1
D gene: .
clone size: .
V gene: TRBV5-1
CDR3 protein: CASSPLPGQNTEAFF
CDR3 DNA: TGCGCCAGCAGCCCTTTGCCGGGACAGAACACTGAAGCTTTCTTT

J gene: TRBJ2-7
D gene: TRBD2
clone size: few
V gene: TRBV2
CDR3 protein: CASSLGGGLKYEQYF
CDR3 DNA: TGTGCCAGCAGCCTTGGGGGGGGACTTAAGTACGAGCAGTACTTC

J gene: TRBJ1-4
D gene: .
clone size: .
V gene: TRBV5-6
CDR3 protein: CASSSRPYLNEKLFF
CDR3 DNA: TGTGCCAGCAGCTCCCGCCCATACCTTAATGAAAAACTGTTTTTT

J gene: TRBJ2-3
D gene: .
clone size: .
V gene: TRBV11-3
CDR3 protein: CASSLVTLRPSTDTQYF
CDR3 DNA: TGTGCCAGCAGCTTAGTGACTTTAAGGCCCAGCACAGATACGCAGTATTTT